What follows is one T cell receptor beta chain and its context. Its antigen is undetermined. The data were taken from a study of T-cell memory formation after mild COVID-19. Study in general: For the most part, TCR clusters were specific to one donor. The study's findings and limits: Of the contracting clones, CD4+ ones lay mainly in CM and EM, and CD8+ ones in EMRA. Unconfirmed was the SARS-CoV-2 specificity of second-wave clones that peaked on day 37. CD4/CD8 balance held among clones contracting day 15 to 85, and later expanders leaned CD4+.

Each CDR3 protein gets one entry after TCRdb re-called the 5' RACE reads with MiXCR. The sample consists of 250,000 to 350,000 distinct CDR3 sequences, around a sixth of them appearing once. Germline CDR1 SGHTA, CDR2 FQGTGA. V lost 5 bases, J lost 0 bases, and 9 bases lay in between. The CDR3 runs 14 residues. This chain joins TRBV7-3 and TRBJ2-3; D may match TRBD1 or TRBD2 (5 bases each). This sequence originates from a man younger than 35 who had mild COVID-19 (a few samples of this study predate the infection). Cell type and time point are not known. What was sequenced was PBMCs or a T cell subset sorted from them (not recorded which). The chain's CDR3 is CASSRGGSTDTQYF. CDR3 bases: TGTGCCAGCAGCCGGGGCGGTAGCACAGATACGCAGTATTTT.